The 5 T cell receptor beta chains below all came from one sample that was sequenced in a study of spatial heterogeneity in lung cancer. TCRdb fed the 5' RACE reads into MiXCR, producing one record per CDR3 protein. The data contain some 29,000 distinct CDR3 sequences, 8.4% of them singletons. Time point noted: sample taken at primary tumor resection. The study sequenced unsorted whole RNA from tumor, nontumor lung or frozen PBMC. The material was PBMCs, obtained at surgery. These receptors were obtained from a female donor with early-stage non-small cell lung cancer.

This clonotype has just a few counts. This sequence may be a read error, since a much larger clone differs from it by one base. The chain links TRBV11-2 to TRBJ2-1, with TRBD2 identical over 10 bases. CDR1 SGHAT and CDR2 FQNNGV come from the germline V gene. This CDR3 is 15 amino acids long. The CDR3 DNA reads TGTGTCAGCAGCCCCGGACTAGCGGTTTCACGTGAGCAGTTCTTC. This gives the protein CVSSPGLAVSREQFF.

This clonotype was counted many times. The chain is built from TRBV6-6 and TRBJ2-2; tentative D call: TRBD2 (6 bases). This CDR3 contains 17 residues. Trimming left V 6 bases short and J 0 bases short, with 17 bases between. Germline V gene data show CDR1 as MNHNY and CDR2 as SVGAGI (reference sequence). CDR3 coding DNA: TGTGCCAGCAGACGCTGGACTAACGACCCGAACACCGGGGAGCTGTTTTTT. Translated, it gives CASRRWTNDPNTGELFF.

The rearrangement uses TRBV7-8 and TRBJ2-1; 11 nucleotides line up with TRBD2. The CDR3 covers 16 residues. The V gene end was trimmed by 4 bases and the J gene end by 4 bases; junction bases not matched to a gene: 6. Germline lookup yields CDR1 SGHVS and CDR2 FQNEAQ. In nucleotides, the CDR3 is TGTGCCAGCAGCTATACGCGACTAGCGGGGTACAATGAGCAGTTCTTC. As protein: CASSYTRLAGYNEQFF.

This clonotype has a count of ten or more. CDR3 sequence: CASNRGPSTDGYTF. The CDR3 bases are TGTGCCAGTAACAGGGGTCCCTCTACGGATGGCTACACCTTC. The chain couples TRBV19 to TRBJ1-2; 7 bases are shared with TRBD1. Germline lookup yields CDR1 LNHDA and CDR2 SQIVND (reference sequence). With 7 bases clipped from V and 6 bases from J, the junction kept 11 bases outside the gene matches. This CDR3 region has 14 residues.

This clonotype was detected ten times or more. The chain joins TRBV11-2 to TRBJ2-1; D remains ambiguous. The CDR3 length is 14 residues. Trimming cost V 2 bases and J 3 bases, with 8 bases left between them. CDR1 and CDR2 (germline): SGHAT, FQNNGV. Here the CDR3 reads CASSLSLNYNEQFF. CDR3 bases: TGTGCCAGCAGCTTAAGCCTCAACTACAATGAGCAGTTCTTC.